This T cell receptor beta chain was observed in a study of blood T cells in healthy people across ages. The second PCR ran roughly 7 to 11 cycles with a sample-barcoded 5' primer and J-beta primers. MiXCR was run by TCRdb on the 5' RACE reads, yielding one entry per CDR3 protein. Of some 290,000 distinct CDR3 sequences in the sample, roughly 26% were seen once. Each sample yielded at least 6 million isolated PBMCs. Germline V gene data show CDR1 as MDHEN and CDR2 as SYDVKM. CDR3 size: 11 residues. The TCR was taken from a woman in her 70s in good health. Sequenced: blood. The rearrangement links TRBV28 to TRBJ2-5, with 7 positions matching TRBD2. Judging by the DNA end, TRBJ2-7 fits better; the J call may be wrong. In DNA, the CDR3 is TGTGCCAGCAGTTGGGGGGGCGAGCAGTACTTC. Translated: CASSWGGEQYF.